This T cell receptor beta chain was observed in a study of T cell responses to AZD1222 COVID-19 vaccine. Findings of the study overall: Spike was spanned by vaccine-associated CD4 TCRs, which were dominant at 160-218 and 743-854. Only a handful of AZD1222 recipients, roughly 6 in all, had baseline seropositivity. Clonal diversity may have been underestimated in mostly white British donors.

Sequencing was performed with immunoSEQ multiplex PCR; in TCRdb, only in-frame clones are kept and a portion is missing. The table shows 140,000 to 150,000 clones, with 86% occurring only once. Germline V gene data show CDR1 as LGHNT and CDR2 as FRNRAP. The length of the CDR3 is 16 residues. V shed 1 base and J shed 1 base, with 13 bases lying between them. In the case of this clone: Its antigen is undetermined.

This rearrangement joins TRBV12-5 to TRBJ2-5, with TRBD2 as a possible D gene (5 bases). The clonotype was recovered from an adult who received the AZD1222 COVID-19 vaccine. Sequenced here: peripheral blood, sampled 28 days after the second AZD1222 dose. The CDR3, as DNA: TGTGCTAGTGGTTTGGCTCATCGGACTTCCCAAGAGACCCAGTACTTC. As protein: CASGLAHRTSQETQYF.